One and the same sample provided the 6 T cell receptor beta chains below, sequenced in a study of patients and donors after allogeneic stem cell transplantation. One entry per CDR3 protein results from TCRdb running MiXCR on the RT-PCR reads. The data hold hundreds of thousands of distinct CDR3 sequences, with around 16% observed a single time. The specimen sequenced was blood, either unsorted or a sorted T cell fraction (not recorded which). These receptors were collected from a human donor who was either an allogeneic HSCT recipient or a stem cell or donor lymphocyte infusion donor (not recorded which). It is not recorded whose cells these are; they may come from a transplant donor.

The rearrangement joins TRBV20-1 to TRBJ1-2; perhaps TRBD1 as D (6 bases). Trimming pared 6 bases from V and 6 bases from J, leaving 20 bases between. Germline lookup yields CDR1 DFQATT and CDR2 SNEGSKA (reference sequence). CDR3 length equals 14 residues. Here the CDR3 reads CSATPQGRGHGYTF. The CDR3 DNA reads as TGCAGTGCCACCCCACAGGGCAGAGGGCATGGCTACACCTTC.

The table lists this clonotype with a few counts. The V and J genes are TRBV7-2 and TRBJ2-1; 7 nucleotides align to TRBD2. Germline V gene data show CDR1 as SGHTA and CDR2 as FQGNSA. The CDR3 contains 16 residues. The V segment lost 1 base and the J segment 12 bases; nucleotides outside the gene matches: 15. This chain's CDR3 is CASSLGASGLIIGQFF. The CDR3 region has the DNA TGTGCCAGCAGCTTAGGAGCTAGCGGACTAATAATTGGGCAGTTCTTC.

A few counts support this clonotype. J is TRBJ2-7 and V is TRBV20-1; TRBD2 matches 10 bases. V lost 7 bases, J lost 6 bases, and 9 bases stayed unmatched. Germline CDR1 and CDR2: DFQATT and SNEGSKA (reference sequence). The CDR3 contains 13 residues. CDR3: CSGMGLAGVEQYF. CDR3 DNA sequence: TGCAGTGGTATGGGGCTAGCGGGAGTCGAGCAGTACTTC.

This clonotype was seen more than once but under ten times. This rearrangement joins TRBV5-5 to TRBJ1-6; TRBD1 aligns across 10 bases. J was trimmed by 1 base and V by 5 bases; bases with no gene match: 3. Germline CDR1 is SGHKS and CDR2 is YYEKEE (reference sequence). CDR3 length equals 16 residues. CDR3 DNA sequence: TGTGCCAGCAGTCCGGACAGGGGGTCCTATAATTCACCCCTCCACTTT. It is translated as CASSPDRGSYNSPLHF.

In this sample, this clonotype turned up many times. The V call is TRBV9, the J call TRBJ1-3; 7 positions agree with TRBD1. The CDR3 length is 14 residues. The J segment lost 4 bases and the V segment lost 3 bases, leaving 4 bases of the junction unmatched. Germline values: CDR1 SGDLS, CDR2 YYNGEE. The CDR3 region is CASSATGRGNTIYF. DNA of the CDR3: TGTGCCAGCAGCGCGACAGGGAGAGGAAACACCATATATTTT.

The genes are TRBV11-2 and TRBJ2-1, with 7 bases that match TRBD2. CDR1 and CDR2 (germline): SGHAT, FQNNGV. The V gene end was trimmed by 2 bases and the J gene end by 7 bases; junction bases not matched to a gene: 8. The CDR3 is 15 residues long. The CDR3 protein is CASSLRAGGGNEQFF. DNA for the CDR3: TGTGCCAGCAGCTTAAGGGCTGGGGGAGGGAATGAGCAGTTCTTC.